A single TCR beta chain is shown here with its context. The antigen remains undetermined. 60 Vbeta and 13 Jbeta primers were used in PCR. Sequenced by immunoSEQ multiplex PCR; TCRdb stores in-frame clones only, minus some. The sample records around 100,000 clones, approximately 80% being singletons. The sample belongs to a study of cytomegalovirus exposure and HLA in healthy donors. Trimming cost V 5 bases and J 1 base, with 6 bases left between them. The CDR3 consists of 11 residues. In germline, CDR1 is DFQATT, CDR2 SNEGSKA (reference sequence). Study-wide results and caveats: As a later analysis revealed, the rate of TCR association differed by HLA locus, with DRB1 most and HLA-C fewest. Associated with cytomegalovirus, according to the listing, were 150 to 200 TCR beta chains. In a later analysis, V- and J-gene trimming of beta chains associated with a DCLRE1C missense variant, replicated independently. Most TCR sequences were seen very rarely across donors, but some public TCRs occurred in many.

Sequenced input: PBMCs. The chain combines TRBV20-1 with TRBJ2-7; D call uncertain. The TCR was taken from a woman between 70 and 85 years old in good health and CMV-seropositive. CDR3: CSAAKSYEQYF. In nucleotides, the CDR3 is TGCAGTGCTGCGAAATCCTACGAGCAGTACTTC.